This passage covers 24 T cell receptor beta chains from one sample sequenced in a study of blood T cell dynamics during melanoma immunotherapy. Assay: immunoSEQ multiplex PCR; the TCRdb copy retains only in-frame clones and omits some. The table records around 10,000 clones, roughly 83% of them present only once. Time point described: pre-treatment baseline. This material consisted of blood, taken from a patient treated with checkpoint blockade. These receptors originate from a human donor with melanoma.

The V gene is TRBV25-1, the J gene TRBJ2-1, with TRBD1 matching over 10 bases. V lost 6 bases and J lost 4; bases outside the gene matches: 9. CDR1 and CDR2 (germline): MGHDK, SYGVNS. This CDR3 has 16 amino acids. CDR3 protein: CASRSVRTGGYNEQFF. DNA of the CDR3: TGTGCCAGCAGATCCGTTAGGACAGGGGGGTACAATGAGCAGTTCTTC.

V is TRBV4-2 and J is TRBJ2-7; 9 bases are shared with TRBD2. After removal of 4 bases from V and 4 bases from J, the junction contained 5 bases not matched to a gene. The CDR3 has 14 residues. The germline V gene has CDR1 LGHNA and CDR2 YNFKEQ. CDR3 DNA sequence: TGTGCCAGCAGCCTAGCGGGAGCGGGGTACGAGCAGTACTTC. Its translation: CASSLAGAGYEQYF.

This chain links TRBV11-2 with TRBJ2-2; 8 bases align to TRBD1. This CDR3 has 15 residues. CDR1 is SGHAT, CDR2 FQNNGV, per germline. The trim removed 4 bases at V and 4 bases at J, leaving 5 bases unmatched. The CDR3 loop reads CASSSTGQATGELFF. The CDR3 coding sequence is TGTGCCAGCAGCTCGACGGGACAGGCCACCGGGGAGCTGTTTTTT.

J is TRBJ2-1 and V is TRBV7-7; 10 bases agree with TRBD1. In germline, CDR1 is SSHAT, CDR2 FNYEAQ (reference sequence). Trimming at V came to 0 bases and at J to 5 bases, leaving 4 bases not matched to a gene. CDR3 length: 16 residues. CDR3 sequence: CASSLAGTGVHNEQFF. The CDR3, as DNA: TGTGCCAGCAGCTTAGCGGGGACAGGGGTCCACAATGAGCAGTTCTTC.

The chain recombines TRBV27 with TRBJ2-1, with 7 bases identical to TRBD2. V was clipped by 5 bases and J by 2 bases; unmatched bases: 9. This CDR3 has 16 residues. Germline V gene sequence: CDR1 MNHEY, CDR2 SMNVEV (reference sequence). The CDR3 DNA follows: TGTGCCAGCAGTCCGACGCCTAGCGGACCCTACAATGAGCAGTTCTTC. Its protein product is CASSPTPSGPYNEQFF.

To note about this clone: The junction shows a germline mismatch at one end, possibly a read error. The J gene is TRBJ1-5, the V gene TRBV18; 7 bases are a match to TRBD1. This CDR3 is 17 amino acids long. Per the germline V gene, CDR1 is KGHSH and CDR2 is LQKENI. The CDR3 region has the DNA TGTGCCAGCTCACCACCGGACGGGGACAGAACCAATCGGCCCCAGCATTTT. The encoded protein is CASSPPDGDRTNRPQHF.

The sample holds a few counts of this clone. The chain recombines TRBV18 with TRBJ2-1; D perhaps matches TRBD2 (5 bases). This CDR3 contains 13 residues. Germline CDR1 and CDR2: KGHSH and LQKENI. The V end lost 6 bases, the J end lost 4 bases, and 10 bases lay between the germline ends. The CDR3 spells CASSDRRYNEQFF. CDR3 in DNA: TGTGCCAGCTCTGATCGGAGGTACAATGAGCAGTTCTTC.

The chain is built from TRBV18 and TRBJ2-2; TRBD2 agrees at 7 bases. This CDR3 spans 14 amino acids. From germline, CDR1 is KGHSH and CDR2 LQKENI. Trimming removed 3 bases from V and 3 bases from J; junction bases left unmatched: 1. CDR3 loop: CASSPTSYTGELFF. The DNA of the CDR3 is TGTGCCAGCTCACCGACTAGCTACACCGGGGAGCTGTTTTTT.

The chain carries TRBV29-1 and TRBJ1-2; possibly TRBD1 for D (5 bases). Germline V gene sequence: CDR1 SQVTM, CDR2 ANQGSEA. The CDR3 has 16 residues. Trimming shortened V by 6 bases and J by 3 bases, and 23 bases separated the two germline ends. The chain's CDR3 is CSVRSGTRGNDYGYTF. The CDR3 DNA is TGCAGCGTACGCTCCGGAACCCGGGGGAACGACTATGGCTACACCTTC.

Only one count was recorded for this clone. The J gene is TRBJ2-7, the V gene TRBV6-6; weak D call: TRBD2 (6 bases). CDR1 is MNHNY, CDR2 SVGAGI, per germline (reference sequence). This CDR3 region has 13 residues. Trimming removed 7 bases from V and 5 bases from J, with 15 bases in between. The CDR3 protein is CASTSWGVDEQYF. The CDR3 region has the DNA TGTGCCAGCACCTCTTGGGGGGTGGACGAGCAGTACTTC.

The CDR3 DNA reads TGCAGCGTCGATAGCGGGCACCGCTCCTACAATGAGCAGTTCTTC. Amino acid sequence: CSVDSGHRSYNEQFF. The chain links TRBV29-1 to TRBJ2-1, with 7 nucleotides matching TRBD2. The germline V gene encodes CDR1 SQVTM and CDR2 ANQGSEA. The ends lost 6 bases at V and 0 bases at J; junction bases unmatched: 8. This CDR3 has 15 residues.

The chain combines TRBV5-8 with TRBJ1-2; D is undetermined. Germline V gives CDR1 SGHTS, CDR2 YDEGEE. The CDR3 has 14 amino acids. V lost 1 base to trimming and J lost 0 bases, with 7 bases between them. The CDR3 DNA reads TGTGCCAGCAGCTTGTCAGAAACTAACTATGGCTACACCTTC. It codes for CASSLSETNYGYTF.

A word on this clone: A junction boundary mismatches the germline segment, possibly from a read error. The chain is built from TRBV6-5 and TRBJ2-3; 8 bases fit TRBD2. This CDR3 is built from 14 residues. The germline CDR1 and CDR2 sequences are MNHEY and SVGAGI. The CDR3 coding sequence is TGTGCCAGCAGGGAGCGGGGGAGCACAGGTACGCAGTATTTT. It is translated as CASRERGSTGTQYF.

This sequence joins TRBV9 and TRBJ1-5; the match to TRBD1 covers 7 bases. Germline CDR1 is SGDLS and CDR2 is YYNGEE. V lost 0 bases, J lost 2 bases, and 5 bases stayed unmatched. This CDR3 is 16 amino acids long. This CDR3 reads CASSVEGGEGNQPQHF. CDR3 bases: TGTGCCAGCAGCGTAGAAGGGGGCGAGGGCAATCAGCCCCAGCATTTT.

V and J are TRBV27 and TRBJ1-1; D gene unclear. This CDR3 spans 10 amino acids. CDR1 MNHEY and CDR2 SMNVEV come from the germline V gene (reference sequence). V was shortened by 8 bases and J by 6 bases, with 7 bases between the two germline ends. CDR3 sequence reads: CASGIAEAFF. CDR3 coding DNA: TGTGCCAGCGGCATCGCTGAAGCTTTCTTT.

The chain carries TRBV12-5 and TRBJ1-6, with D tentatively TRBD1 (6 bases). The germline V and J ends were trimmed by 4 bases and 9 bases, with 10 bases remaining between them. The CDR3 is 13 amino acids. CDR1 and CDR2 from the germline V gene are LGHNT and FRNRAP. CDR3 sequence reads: CASGWEQGSPLHF. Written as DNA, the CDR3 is TGTGCTAGTGGTTGGGAACAGGGTTCACCCCTCCACTTT.

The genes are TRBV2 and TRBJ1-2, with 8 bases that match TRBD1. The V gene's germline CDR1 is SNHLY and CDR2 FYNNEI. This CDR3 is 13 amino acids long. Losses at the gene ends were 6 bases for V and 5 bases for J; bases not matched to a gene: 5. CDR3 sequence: CASSKGQAYGYTF. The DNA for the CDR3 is TGTGCCAGCAGCAAGGGACAGGCTTATGGCTACACCTTC.

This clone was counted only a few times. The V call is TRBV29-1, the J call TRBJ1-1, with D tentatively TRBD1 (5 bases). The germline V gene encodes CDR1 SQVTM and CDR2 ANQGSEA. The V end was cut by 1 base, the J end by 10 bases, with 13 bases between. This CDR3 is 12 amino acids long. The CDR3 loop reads CSVEGEGRIAFF. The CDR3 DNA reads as TGCAGCGTTGAAGGGGAGGGGCGTATAGCTTTCTTT.

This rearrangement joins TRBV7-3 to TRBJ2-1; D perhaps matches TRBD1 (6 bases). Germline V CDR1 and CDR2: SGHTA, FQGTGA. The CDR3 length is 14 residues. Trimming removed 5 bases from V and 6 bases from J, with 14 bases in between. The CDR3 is CASSPDSYPNEQFF. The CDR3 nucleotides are TGTGCCAGCAGCCCGGACAGCTACCCCAATGAGCAGTTCTTC.

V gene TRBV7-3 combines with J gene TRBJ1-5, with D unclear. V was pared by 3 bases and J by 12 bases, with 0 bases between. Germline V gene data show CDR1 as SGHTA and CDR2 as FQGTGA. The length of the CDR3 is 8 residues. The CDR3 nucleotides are TGTGCCAGCAGCTTCCAGCATTTT. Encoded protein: CASSFQHF.

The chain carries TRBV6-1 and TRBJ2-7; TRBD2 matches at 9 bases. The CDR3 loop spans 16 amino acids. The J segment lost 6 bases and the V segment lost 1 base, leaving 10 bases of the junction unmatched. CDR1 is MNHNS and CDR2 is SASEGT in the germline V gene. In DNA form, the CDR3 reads TGTGCCAGCAGTGAAGATCCTAGCGGGATCAATTGCGAGCAGTACTTC. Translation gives CASSEDPSGINCEQYF.

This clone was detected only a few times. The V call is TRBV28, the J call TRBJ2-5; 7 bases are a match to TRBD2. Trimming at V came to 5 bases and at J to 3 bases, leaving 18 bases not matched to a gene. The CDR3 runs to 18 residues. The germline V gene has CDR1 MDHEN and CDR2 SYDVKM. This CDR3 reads CASSLDPYNRGVEETQYF. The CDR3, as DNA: TGTGCCAGCAGTCTAGACCCCTATAATCGGGGGGTCGAAGAGACCCAGTACTTC.

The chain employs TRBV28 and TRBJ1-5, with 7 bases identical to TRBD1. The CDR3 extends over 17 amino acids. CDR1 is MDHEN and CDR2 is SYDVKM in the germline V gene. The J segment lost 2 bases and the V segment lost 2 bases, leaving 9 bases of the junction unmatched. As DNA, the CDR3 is TGTGCCAGCAGTTTAGGTAGGGCAGGGGGTGGCAATCAGCCCCAGCATTTT. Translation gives CASSLGRAGGGNQPQHF. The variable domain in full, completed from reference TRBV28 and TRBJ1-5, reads DVKVTQSSRYLVKRTGEKVFLECVQDMDHENMFWYRQDPGLGLRLIYFSYDVKMKEKGDIPEGYSVSREKKERFSLILESASTNQTSMYLCASSLGRAGGGNQPQHFGDGTRLSIL.

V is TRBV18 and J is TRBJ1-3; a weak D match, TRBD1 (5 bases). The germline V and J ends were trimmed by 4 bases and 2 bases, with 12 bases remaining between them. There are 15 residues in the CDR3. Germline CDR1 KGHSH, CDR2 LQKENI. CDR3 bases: TGTGCCAGCTCACAGGCAGGGAGAGCTGGAAACACCATATATTTT. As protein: CASSQAGRAGNTIYF.